This T cell receptor beta chain was documented in a study of T cells after yellow fever vaccination. The sample holds many counts of this clonotype. A single record per CDR3 protein comes from TCRdb applying MiXCR to the 5' RACE reads. This sample has a few hundred thousand distinct CDR3 sequences, with under 9% found just once. The CDR3 totals 14 residues. In germline, CDR1 is SGHDT, CDR2 YYEEEE. V was pared by 5 bases and J by 7 bases, with 8 bases of the junction left unmatched. This clonotype originated in a man aged 18-30 years who received the YFV17D yellow fever vaccine. The sequences come from CD4+ T cells sorted from PBMCs, collected 5 days after the yellow fever booster vaccination. The V gene is TRBV5-6, the J gene TRBJ1-2; TRBD1 agrees at 10 bases. This chain's CDR3 is CASRLTGGAAGYTF. In DNA form, the CDR3 reads TGTGCCAGCAGGCTGACAGGGGGCGCGGCTGGCTACACCTTC.